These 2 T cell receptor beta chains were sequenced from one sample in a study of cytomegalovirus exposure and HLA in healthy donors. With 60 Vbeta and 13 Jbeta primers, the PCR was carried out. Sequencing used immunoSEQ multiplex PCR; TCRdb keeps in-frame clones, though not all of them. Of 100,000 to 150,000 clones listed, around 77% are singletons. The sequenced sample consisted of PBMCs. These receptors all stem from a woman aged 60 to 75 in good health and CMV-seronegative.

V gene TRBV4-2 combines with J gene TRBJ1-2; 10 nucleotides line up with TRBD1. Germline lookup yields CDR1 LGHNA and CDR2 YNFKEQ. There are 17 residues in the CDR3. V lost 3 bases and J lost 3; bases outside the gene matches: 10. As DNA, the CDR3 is TGTGCCAGCAGCCACGGGACAGGGGCTTTAAGTGACTATGGCTACACCTTC. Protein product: CASSHGTGALSDYGYTF.

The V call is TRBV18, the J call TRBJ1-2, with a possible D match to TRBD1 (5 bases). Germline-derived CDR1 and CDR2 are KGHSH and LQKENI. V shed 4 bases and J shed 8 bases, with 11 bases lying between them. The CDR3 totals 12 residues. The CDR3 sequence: CASSHGGEGYTF. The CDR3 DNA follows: TGTGCCAGCTCACATGGAGGGGAAGGCTACACCTTC.